This TCR beta chain was retrieved from a study of chemoradiotherapy in HPV16-positive cancers. The repertoire was sequenced with immunoSEQ multiplex PCR; TCRdb's copy has only in-frame clones and lacks some. The sample has 25,000 to 30,000 clones, approximately 91% seen once. Germline values: CDR1 MNHNS, CDR2 SASEGT. The CDR3 is 15 amino acids. V was trimmed by 4 bases and J by 3 bases, leaving 15 bases between them. V usage is TRBV6-1 and J usage is TRBJ1-2; a weak D match, TRBD1 (6 bases). Sequencing was performed on blood, taken from a patient who underwent chemoradiotherapy. The origin of this receptor is a human donor with HPV-associated anogenital cancer. CDR3 loop: CASSAMTEGDYGYTF. The CDR3 nucleotides are TGTGCCAGCAGTGCTATGACAGAGGGGGACTATGGCTACACCTTC.